This T cell receptor (beta chain) comes out of a study of OX40 agonist ivuxolimab in advanced cancers. Study details: Ivuxolimab, which is an agonistic anti-OX40 (CD134) antibody, was administered to the patients.

Blood samples were obtained at baseline, cycle 4 day 1, and cycle 7 day 1. General study findings and limits: Expanded clones tended on average to be more numerous among CD8+ T cells than CD4+. Partial responders at 0.1-3.0 mg/kg showed near-lowest clonal expansion.

The V gene's germline CDR1 is MDHEN and CDR2 SYDVKM. This CDR3 comprises 15 residues. V lost 1 base and J lost 3, with 9 bases in between. Method: immunoSEQ multiplex PCR; TCRdb's copy keeps in-frame clones and lacks some. The table includes 90,000 to 100,000 clones, more than 85% detected once. A note on this clone: Its antigen is unidentified.

This material consisted of CD4+ or CD8+ T cells sorted from blood, taken in a trial of the OX40 agonist ivuxolimab. The chain recombines TRBV28 with TRBJ1-4; no reliable D call. The sequence derives from an adult with an advanced solid tumor such as melanoma, head and neck, liver or kidney cancer. In nucleotides, the CDR3 is TGTGCCAGCAGTTTATTGGGTACTGCTAATGAAAAACTGTTTTTT. This sequence encodes CASSLLGTANEKLFF.